Listed here are 21 T cell receptor beta chains from one sample, sequenced in a study of identical twins. MiXCR, run by TCRdb on the 5' RACE reads, gives a single entry per CDR3 protein. This sample has about 520,000 distinct CDR3 sequences, with less than 25% found just once. These sequences were also reported in another study, on T cells expressing NK-cell markers.

The sequenced sample was CD4+ T cells sorted from blood. The receptors here all came from a woman younger than 30 in good health.

This sequence joins TRBV7-2 and TRBJ2-3, with 10 bases that match TRBD2. The trim removed 5 bases at V and 5 bases at J, leaving 10 bases unmatched. The CDR3 spans 16 residues. CDR1 SGHTA and CDR2 FQGNSA come from the germline V gene. CDR3 amino acids: CASSPYSLAGGDTQYF. The DNA of the CDR3 is TGTGCCAGCAGCCCCTACTCTTTAGCGGGAGGAGATACGCAGTATTTT.

V gene TRBV29-1 combines with J gene TRBJ1-1, with a possible D match to TRBD1 (6 bases). Germline CDR1 and CDR2: SQVTM and ANQGSEA. The CDR3 extends over 14 amino acids. V lost 5 bases and J 5 bases, leaving 18 bases between the germline ends. DNA of the CDR3: TGCAGCGTTTGGGGTAAAGGGGGGACGACTGAAGCTTTCTTT. Protein sequence: CSVWGKGGTTEAFF.

V usage is TRBV7-9 and J usage is TRBJ2-2; D is undetermined. Germline V gene data show CDR1 as SEHNR and CDR2 as FQNEAQ (reference sequence). This CDR3 is 15 amino acids long. V was shortened by 6 bases and J by 1 base, with 12 bases between the two germline ends. The CDR3 nucleotides are TGTGCCAGCAGACTTCTTACGGGGAACACCGGGGAGCTGTTTTTT. This gives the protein CASRLLTGNTGELFF.

The V and J genes are TRBV6-5 and TRBJ2-7; 8 nucleotides line up with TRBD1. The CDR3 consists of 15 residues. Germline trimming cut 4 bases from V and 1 base from J; bases unmatched to any gene: 6. The V gene's germline CDR1 is MNHEY and CDR2 SVGAGI. The CDR3 DNA reads as TGTGCCAGCAGTTCCTACAGGGGGTCGTCCTACGAGCAGTACTTC. Protein sequence: CASSSYRGSSYEQYF.

This clonotype has a handful of counts. The J gene is TRBJ1-1, the V gene TRBV30, with D unresolved. V gave up 0 bases and J gave up 4 bases, with 6 bases separating them. The CDR3 consists of 12 residues. The V gene's germline CDR1 is GTSNPN and CDR2 SVGIG (reference sequence). The CDR3 protein is CAWSVYLTEAFF. CDR3 nucleotide sequence: TGTGCCTGGAGTGTATATCTCACTGAAGCTTTCTTT.

The V and J genes are TRBV30 and TRBJ2-4, with 7 bases lining up with TRBD1. The CDR3 contains 18 residues. Germline CDR1 and CDR2: GTSNPN and SVGIG (reference sequence). V shed 0 bases, J shed 2 bases, and the junction held 13 bases outside the gene matches. The CDR3, as DNA: TGTGCCTGGAGTGTGGGACAGAGGTGGGGCAGAACCAAAAACATTCAGTACTTC. Its protein product is CAWSVGQRWGRTKNIQYF. Variable domain in full (rest from reference TRBV30 and TRBJ2-4): SQTIHQWPATLVQPVGSPLSLECTVEGTSNPNLYWYRQAAGRGLQLLFYSVGIGQISSEVPQNLSASRPQDRQFILSSKKLLLSDSGFYLCAWSVGQRWGRTKNIQYFGAGTRLSVL.

This clonotype was seen many times. The rearrangement links TRBV6-5 to TRBJ1-1; D remains ambiguous. Germline V CDR1 and CDR2: MNHEY, SVGAGI. The CDR3 is made up of 13 amino acids. Trimming took off 6 bases at V and 7 bases at J, with 15 bases between the two ends. CDR3 in DNA: TGTGCCAGCAGCTCCTCCCGCGCGGTTGAAGCTTTCTTT. Translated: CASSSSRAVEAFF.

This clonotype was counted only a few times. Compared with germline, one end of the junction differs, possibly owing to a read error. The chain has TRBV9 and TRBJ2-7; possible D gene TRBD1, 5 bases. The CDR3 is 13 amino acids. Germline V gene lookup returns CDR1 SGDLS and CDR2 YYNGEE. The CDR3, as DNA: TGTGCCAGCAGCAATACGTCAGGGCGCACCGTGCACTTC. It is translated as CASSNTSGRTVHF.

The sample holds many counts of this clonotype. This sequence joins TRBV12-3 or TRBV12-4 and TRBJ2-1, with D perhaps matching TRBD2 (6 bases). The CDR3 contains 14 residues. V lost 6 bases, J lost 5 bases, and 14 bases lay in between. CDR3: CASSFRDWDNEQFF. Written as DNA, the CDR3 is TGTGCCAGCAGCTTCCGGGACTGGGACAATGAGCAGTTCTTC.

The chain is built from TRBV12-3 or TRBV12-4 and TRBJ1-2; D call uncertain. The V end lost 6 bases, the J end lost 2 bases, and 16 bases lay between the germline ends. CDR3 length: 15 amino acids. The CDR3 DNA reads as TGTGCCAGCAGCAGCAGGACCCTTCGGAACTATGGCTACACCTTC. Its translation is CASSSRTLRNYGYTF.

The J gene is TRBJ2-1, the V gene TRBV7-2, with TRBD2 matching over 10 bases. In germline, CDR1 is SGHTA, CDR2 FQGNSA. The J segment lost 0 bases and the V segment lost 5 bases, leaving 7 bases of the junction unmatched. The CDR3 extends over 17 amino acids. The CDR3 sequence is CASSRLGLASSYNEQFF. CDR3 DNA: TGTGCCAGCAGCAGACTGGGACTAGCGTCCTCCTACAATGAGCAGTTCTTC.

This sequence joins TRBV6-1 and TRBJ1-1; TRBD1 matches 12 bases. This CDR3 is 15 amino acids long. CDR1 and CDR2 (germline): MNHNS, SASEGT. With V trimmed by 7 bases and J by 4 bases, 7 bases remained unmatched. The CDR3 nucleotides read TGTGCCAGCACCCGAGGGACAGGGGGCGGCACTGAAGCTTTCTTT. Its translation is CASTRGTGGGTEAFF.

This clonotype was recorded a few times. The chain combines TRBV5-1 with TRBJ1-2, with 7 bases that match TRBD1. Germline loops: CDR1 SGHRS, CDR2 YFSETQ. The CDR3 runs 15 residues. With V trimmed by 4 bases and J by 0 bases, 6 bases remained unmatched. For the CDR3, the DNA is TGCGCCAGCAGCCTGAACCAGGGGGCTAACTATGGCTACACCTTC. It encodes CASSLNQGANYGYTF.

The chain uses TRBV9 and TRBJ2-5; tentatively, D is TRBD2 (5 bases). V lost 0 bases and J lost 5, with 14 bases in between. CDR1 and CDR2 (germline): SGDLS, YYNGEE. This CDR3 spans 15 amino acids. The CDR3 region is CASSVGVGARETQYF. The CDR3 bases are TGTGCCAGCAGCGTAGGGGTGGGAGCAAGGGAGACCCAGTACTTC.

The CDR3 reads CSALRGGGNTEAFF. The CDR3 DNA sequence: TGCAGTGCCCTTAGGGGAGGGGGGAACACTGAAGCTTTCTTT. V is TRBV20-1 and J is TRBJ1-1; D is perhaps TRBD1 (6 bases). The germline V gene encodes CDR1 DFQATT and CDR2 SNEGSKA (reference sequence). Trimming took 6 bases from V and 1 from J, leaving 15 bases between them. CDR3 length equals 14 residues.

The chain recombines TRBV7-6 with TRBJ1-6; D remains unclear. V lost 5 bases, J lost 6 bases, and 11 bases lay in between. Germline V gives CDR1 SGHVS, CDR2 FNYEAQ. This CDR3 is 14 amino acids long. The CDR3 sequence: CASSRGPLNSPLHF. CDR3 bases: TGTGCCAGCAGCCGTGGACCGCTTAATTCACCCCTCCACTTT.

This chain uses TRBV15 with TRBJ1-2; D not certain. This CDR3 has 13 amino acids. V lost 0 bases and J lost 1, with 3 bases in between. Germline CDR1 is LNHNV and CDR2 is YYDKDF (reference sequence). The CDR3 nucleotides are TGTGCCACCAGCAGAGACAGTAACTATGGCTACACCTTC. Translating it yields CATSRDSNYGYTF. The full variable domain, with the rest looked up from reference TRBV15 and TRBJ1-2, is DAMVIQNPRYQVTQFGKPVTLSCSQTLNHNVMYWYQQKSSQAPKLLFHYYDKDFNNEADTPDNFQSRRPNTSFCFLDIRSPGLGDTAMYLCATSRDSNYGYTFGSGTRLTVV.

The chain recombines TRBV7-2 with TRBJ2-1, with D perhaps matching TRBD1 or TRBD2 (6 bases each). V was pared by 8 bases and J by 3 bases, with 14 bases between. CDR1 is SGHTA and CDR2 is FQGNSA in the germline V gene. The CDR3 extends over 14 amino acids. This CDR3 is CASSAGGHYNEQFF. CDR3 nucleotides: TGTGCCAGCTCGGCCGGGGGCCACTACAATGAGCAGTTCTTC.

The chain has TRBV12-3 or TRBV12-4 and TRBJ2-1; 16 bases agree with TRBD2. J was trimmed by 2 bases and V by 3 bases; bases with no gene match: 13. The length of the CDR3 is 21 residues. The DNA of the CDR3 is TGTGCCAGCAGTTTTGGGACTAGCGGGAGGGAAACAACCGTAACCTACAATGAGCAGTTCTTC. It codes for CASSFGTSGRETTVTYNEQFF.

The gene calls are TRBV20-1 and TRBJ1-6; D is perhaps TRBD1 (6 bases). CDR3 length equals 13 residues. The germline V and J ends were trimmed by 3 bases and 11 bases, with 14 bases remaining between them. Germline V gene lookup returns CDR1 DFQATT and CDR2 SNEGSKA (reference sequence). In DNA, the CDR3 is TGCAGTGCTAGGGTGGGCAGGGGAACACCCCTCCACTTT. It translates to CSARVGRGTPLHF.

The chain uses TRBV6-1 and TRBJ1-6; D possibly corresponds to TRBD1 (5 bases). Germline V gene sequence: CDR1 MNHNS, CDR2 SASEGT. The V end lost 9 bases, the J end lost 10 bases, and 22 bases lay between the germline ends. This CDR3 has 15 amino acids. The CDR3 region has the DNA TGTGCCAGTAGAGTGGGGCGTGTGTGGTGGTCACCCCTCCACTTT. It specifies CASRVGRVWWSPLHF.